The present T cell receptor (beta chain) was sequenced within a study of T cells after yellow fever vaccination. Study-wide context: With SMART-Seq v4 Ultra Low Input, the fractions containing low cell numbers were prepared. Study-wide results and caveats: Detected again after the booster were most primary-vaccination clones, at approximately 95% CD4 and 70% to 90% CD8. The secondary T-cell response peaked on day 5, not day 15, but was weaker.

Note on this clonotype: Its cognate antigen is unknown. This may stem from a read error, because a much larger clone lies one nucleotide away.

TCRdb called the 5' RACE reads again in MiXCR, with one record for every CDR3 protein. The sample has 350,000 to 550,000 distinct CDR3 sequences; around 19% are singletons. CDR1 and CDR2 (germline): MDHEN, SYDVKM. Trimming took 4 bases from V and 6 from J, leaving 9 bases between them. This CDR3 comprises 12 residues. The input for sequencing was PBMCs, taken before the yellow fever booster vaccination. The chain is built from TRBV28 and TRBJ1-2; D is undetermined. This receptor was taken from a man younger than 30 who received the YFV17D yellow fever vaccine. The CDR3 DNA reads as TGTGCCAGCAGTTCCTCTTCTAATGGCTACACCTTC. Translating it yields CASSSSSNGYTF.